A selection of T cell receptor beta chains follows, all from one sample in a study of cytomegalovirus exposure and HLA in healthy donors. Clones were sequenced by immunoSEQ multiplex PCR, and TCRdb holds only the in-frame ones, with some missing. The top ten hold around 7% of the sample, which has about 140,000 clones, 60% to 75% seen once. Sequencing used PBMCs. Every receptor here comes from a man between 25 and 39 years old in good health and CMV-seronegative. Each CDR3 is given with its conserved first and last residue. The D gene is left open where the match is weak. For some rows the clone size is stated as once, few or many, or as a class when expanded; others skip it.

d_call	v_call	clone_size	j_call	cdr3_nt	cdr3_aa
.	TRBV5-8	few	TRBJ2-2	TGTGCCACCAACCCCACGACAGCGTTGAACACCGGGGAGCTGTTTTTT	CATNPTTALNTGELFF
.	TRBV27	.	TRBJ2-1	TGTGCCACCGGAGGGTACGGGTACAATGAGCAGTTCTTC	CATGGYGYNEQFF
TRBD1	TRBV29-1	.	TRBJ2-6	TGCAGCGGGCTAGGGACAGGGGGCACCGGGGCCAACGGCCTGACTTTC	CSGLGTGGTGANGLTF
TRBD1	TRBV9	.	TRBJ1-2	TGTGCCAGCAGCGTAGATCACAGGGGGGTGGATGGCTACACCTTC	CASSVDHRGVDGYTF
.	TRBV30	.	TRBJ2-1	TGTGCCTGGAGTGTCACTGCGGGGTCCAATGAGCAGTTCTTC	CAWSVTAGSNEQFF
TRBD1	TRBV30	.	TRBJ1-3	TGTGCCTGGAGTTTTCGGACAGGGTTCTCTGGAAACACCATATATTTT	CAWSFRTGFSGNTIYF
TRBD2	TRBV27	.	TRBJ2-5	TGTGCCAGCAGTTTACTAGCGGATTACCAAGAGACCCAGTACTTC	CASSLLADYQETQYF
TRBD2	TRBV9	once	TRBJ2-3	TGTGCCAGCAGCGATCTGGGTGGGAGGGCCGCAGATACGCAGTATTTT	CASSDLGGRAADTQYF
TRBD1	TRBV5-1	.	TRBJ2-2	TGCGCCAGCAGTCCCGGGACAGGGGGGAACACCGGGGAGCTGTTTTTT	CASSPGTGGNTGELFF
TRBD1	TRBV7-2	.	TRBJ1-5	TGTGCCAGCAGTACATCATCAGGGGGTCCGGGGCCCCAGCATTTT	CASSTSSGGPGPQHF
.	TRBV21-1	.	TRBJ2-5	TGTGCCAGCAGCAAAGTCCTAACGCCGGGACAGGACTACCTCCAAGAGACCCAGTACTTC	CASSKVLTPGQDYLQETQYF
TRBD1	TRBV5-1	once	TRBJ1-2	TGCGCCAGCAGCTTGGCCACAGGGGGCACGGACTACACCTTC	CASSLATGGTDYTF
TRBD1	TRBV5-6	.	TRBJ2-1	TGTGCCAGCAGCTTGGCCCCCACAGGGGTCTACAATGAGCAGTTCTTC	CASSLAPTGVYNEQFF
TRBD2	TRBV28	.	TRBJ2-7	TGTGCCAGCAGTTTATGCGGGGGGGAGCCTTTGGGCGAGCAGTACTTC	CASSLCGGEPLGEQYF